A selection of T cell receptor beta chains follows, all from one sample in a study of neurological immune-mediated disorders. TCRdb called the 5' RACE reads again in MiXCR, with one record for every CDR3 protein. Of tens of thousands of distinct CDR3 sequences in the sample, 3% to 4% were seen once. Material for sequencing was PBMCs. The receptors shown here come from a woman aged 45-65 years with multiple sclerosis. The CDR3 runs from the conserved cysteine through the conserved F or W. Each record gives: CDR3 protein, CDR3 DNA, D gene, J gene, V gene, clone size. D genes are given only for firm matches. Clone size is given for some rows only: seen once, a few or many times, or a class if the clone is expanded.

cdr3_aa: CSVEDGGAGANVLTF
cdr3_nt: TGCAGCGTTGAAGACGGGGGCGCTGGGGCCAACGTCCTGACTTTC
d_call: -
j_call: TRBJ2-6
v_call: TRBV29-1
clone_size: many

cdr3_aa: CASSARDSAYEQYF
cdr3_nt: TGTGCCAGCAGCGCCCGGGACAGCGCCTACGAGCAGTACTTC
d_call: TRBD1
j_call: TRBJ2-7
v_call: TRBV7-2
clone_size: many

cdr3_aa: CSANPLGRESTDTQYF
cdr3_nt: TGCAGTGCTAACCCCCTAGGGCGGGAGAGCACAGATACGCAGTATTTT
d_call: TRBD2
j_call: TRBJ2-3
v_call: TRBV20-1
clone_size: many

cdr3_aa: CASRPTRDRGPDTQYF
cdr3_nt: TGTGCCAGCAGGCCGACGCGGGACAGGGGCCCAGATACGCAGTATTTT
d_call: TRBD1
j_call: TRBJ2-3
v_call: TRBV12-3/TRBV12-4
clone_size: many

cdr3_aa: CASRKRLGTDTQYF
cdr3_nt: TGTGCCAGCCGCAAGAGACTGGGCACAGATACGCAGTATTTT
d_call: -
j_call: TRBJ2-3
v_call: TRBV12-3/TRBV12-4
clone_size: many

cdr3_aa: CASSEQGYNSPLHF
cdr3_nt: TGCGCCAGCAGCGAACAGGGTTATAATTCACCCCTCCACTTT
d_call: -
j_call: TRBJ1-6
v_call: TRBV5-1
clone_size: many

cdr3_aa: CATSDLQSGQGYEQYF
cdr3_nt: TGTGCCACCAGTGATTTGCAATCGGGACAGGGCTACGAGCAGTACTTC
d_call: TRBD1
j_call: TRBJ2-7
v_call: TRBV24-1
clone_size: many

cdr3_aa: CASSPWRPSEGNEQFF
cdr3_nt: TGCGCCAGCAGCCCCTGGAGGCCTAGCGAGGGGAATGAGCAGTTCTTC
d_call: -
j_call: TRBJ2-1
v_call: TRBV5-1
clone_size: many

cdr3_aa: CASSLDRGGYQPQHF
cdr3_nt: TGTGCCAGCAGCTTGGACAGGGGCGGATATCAGCCCCAGCATTTT
d_call: TRBD1
j_call: TRBJ1-5
v_call: TRBV7-2
clone_size: many

cdr3_aa: CASRPNPQGEPDTQYF
cdr3_nt: TGTGCCAGCAGACCTAACCCTCAGGGTGAGCCAGATACGCAGTATTTT
d_call: -
j_call: TRBJ2-3
v_call: TRBV7-9
clone_size: -

cdr3_aa: CASSVDRGPAHEKLFF
cdr3_nt: TGCGCCAGCAGCGTGGACAGGGGGCCTGCGCATGAAAAACTGTTTTTT
d_call: TRBD1
j_call: TRBJ1-4
v_call: TRBV5-1
clone_size: many

cdr3_aa: CASSSQTGANTEAFF
cdr3_nt: TGTGCCAGCAGTTCCCAGACGGGGGCAAACACTGAAGCTTTCTTT
d_call: -
j_call: TRBJ1-1
v_call: TRBV6-1
clone_size: many

cdr3_aa: CASSQATGLAGAYEQYF
cdr3_nt: TGCGCCAGCAGCCAAGCAACCGGACTAGCGGGAGCCTACGAGCAGTACTTC
d_call: TRBD2
j_call: TRBJ2-7
v_call: TRBV4-3
clone_size: many

cdr3_aa: CASSLSQGWGSGANVLTF
cdr3_nt: TGTGCCAGCAGTTTATCTCAGGGGTGGGGCTCTGGGGCCAACGTCCTGACTTTC
d_call: -
j_call: TRBJ2-6
v_call: TRBV28
clone_size: many

cdr3_aa: CVSSSYRGRENQYF
cdr3_nt: TGTGTCAGCAGTTCGTACAGGGGGCGCGAGAACCAGTACTTC
d_call: TRBD1
j_call: TRBJ2-5
v_call: TRBV27
clone_size: -

cdr3_aa: CASSLEARSGNTIYF
cdr3_nt: TGCGCCAGCAGCTTGGAGGCACGGTCTGGAAACACCATATATTTT
d_call: -
j_call: TRBJ1-3
v_call: TRBV5-1
clone_size: many

cdr3_aa: CSAPDRGSYNSPLHF
cdr3_nt: TGCAGTGCTCCCGACAGGGGCTCCTATAATTCACCCCTCCACTTT
d_call: TRBD1
j_call: TRBJ1-6
v_call: TRBV20-1
clone_size: many

cdr3_aa: CSAGGAGGADYGYTF
cdr3_nt: TGCAGTGCTGGGGGGGCAGGGGGCGCGGACTATGGCTACACCTTC
d_call: TRBD1
j_call: TRBJ1-2
v_call: TRBV20-1
clone_size: many